This T cell receptor beta chain stems from a study of blood T cell repertoires in COVID-19. This clone was counted between two and nine times. Original processing notes: Nucleated cell number was recorded as an estimate derived from reference gene primer amplification. The protocol was immunoSEQ multiplex PCR, while the TCRdb copy is restricted to in-frame clones and leaves out a portion. The V and J calls and the clone size are those of that table, but D and trimming were determined from the DNA. The sample consists of some 220,000 clones, approximately 85% of them appearing once. The germline V and J ends were trimmed by 0 bases and 4 bases, with 7 bases remaining between them. The CDR3 totals 13 residues.

The chain is built from TRBV5-3 and TRBJ1-2; D perhaps matches TRBD1 (5 bases). TRBV5-3 counts as an open reading frame of uncertain function. Sequences were obtained from peripheral blood. The sequence came from a woman in her seventies with COVID-19, enrolled during active disease. This CDR3 is CARSLARVYGYTF. In nucleotides, the CDR3 is TGTGCCAGAAGCTTGGCCAGGGTCTATGGCTACACCTTC.